The entry that follows covers one TCR beta chain sequence. This sample was included in a study of regulatory T cells in long-lasting Graves disease. Study details: For under 3 months, newly diagnosed Graves' patients had been taking antithyroid drugs.

CDR3 regions were amplified by Arm-PCR using iRepertoire HTBI primers to build TCR beta libraries. From the multiplex PCR reads, TCRdb called clonotypes with MiXCR, one entry per CDR3 protein. The sample carries 300,000 to 400,000 distinct CDR3 sequences, around 15% recorded once. Time point denoted: newly diagnosed GD, antithyroid drugs for less than 3 months. Following extraction of RNA from PBMCs, that RNA was used to make the TCR library. With 5 bases removed from V and 6 bases from J, the gap between germline ends came to 19 bases. The CDR3 contains 15 residues. Germline CDR1 SGHTA, CDR2 FQGNSA. These same records also appear under a second study, on T cells in Graves' hyperthyroidism and ophthalmopathy. According to that study: An initial round of RT-PCR targeting the TCR CDR3 relied on the HTBI primer set.

The chain links TRBV7-2 to TRBJ1-1, with D possibly TRBD1 on 6 matching bases. The sample consisted of peripheral blood mononuclear cells (PBMCs), taken at new diagnosis, from a patient treated with antithyroid drugs. The source is a man in his forties or fifties with Graves disease. The CDR3 region has the DNA TGTGCCAGCAGCGAGGGGGTCCAGGGTTGGCCTGAAGCTTTCTTT. Translating gives CASSEGVQGWPEAFF.